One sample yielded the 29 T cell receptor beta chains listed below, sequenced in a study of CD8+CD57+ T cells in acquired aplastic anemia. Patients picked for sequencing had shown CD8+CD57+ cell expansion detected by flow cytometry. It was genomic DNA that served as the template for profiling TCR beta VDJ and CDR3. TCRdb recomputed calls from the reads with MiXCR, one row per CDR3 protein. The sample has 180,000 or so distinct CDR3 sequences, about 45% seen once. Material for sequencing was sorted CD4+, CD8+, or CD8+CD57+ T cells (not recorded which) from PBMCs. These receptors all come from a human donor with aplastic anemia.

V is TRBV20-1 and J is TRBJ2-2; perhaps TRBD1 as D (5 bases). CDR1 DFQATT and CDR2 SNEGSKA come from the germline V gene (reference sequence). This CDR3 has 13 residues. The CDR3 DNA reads TGCGGGGTTCCCAGGGATGACACCGGGGAGCTGTTTTTT. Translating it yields CGVPRDDTGELFF.

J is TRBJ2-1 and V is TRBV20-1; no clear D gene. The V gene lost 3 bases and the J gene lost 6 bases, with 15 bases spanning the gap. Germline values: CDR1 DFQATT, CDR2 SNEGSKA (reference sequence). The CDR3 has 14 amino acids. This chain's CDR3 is CSARIGFTANEQFF. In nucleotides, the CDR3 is TGCAGTGCTAGGATAGGGTTCACCGCCAATGAGCAGTTCTTC.

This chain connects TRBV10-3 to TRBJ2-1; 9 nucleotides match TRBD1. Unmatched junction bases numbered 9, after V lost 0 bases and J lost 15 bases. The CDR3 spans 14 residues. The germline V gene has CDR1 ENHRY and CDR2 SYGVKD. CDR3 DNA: TGTGCCATCAGTGAGTCCTTACCGGGACAGGGACCGTTCTTC. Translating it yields CAISESLPGQGPFF.

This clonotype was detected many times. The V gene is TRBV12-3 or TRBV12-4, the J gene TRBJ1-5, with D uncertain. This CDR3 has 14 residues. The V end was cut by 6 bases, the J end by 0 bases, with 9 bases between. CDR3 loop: CASSPWHSNQPQHF. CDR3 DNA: TGTGCCAGCAGCCCTTGGCATAGCAATCAGCCCCAGCATTTT.

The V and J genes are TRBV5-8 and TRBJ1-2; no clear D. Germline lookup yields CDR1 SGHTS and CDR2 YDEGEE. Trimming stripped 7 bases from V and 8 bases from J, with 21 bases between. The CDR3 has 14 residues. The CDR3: CASRRRSVVKGYTF. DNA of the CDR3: TGTGCCAGCCGACGACGGTCGGTAGTGAAGGGCTACACCTTC.

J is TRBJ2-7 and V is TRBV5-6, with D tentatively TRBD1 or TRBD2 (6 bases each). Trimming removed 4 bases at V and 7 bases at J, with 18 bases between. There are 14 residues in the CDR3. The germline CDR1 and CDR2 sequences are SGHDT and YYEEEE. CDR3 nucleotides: TGTGCCAGCAGCCACCTACGACAGGCGGGAGAGCAGTACTTC. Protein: CASSHLRQAGEQYF.

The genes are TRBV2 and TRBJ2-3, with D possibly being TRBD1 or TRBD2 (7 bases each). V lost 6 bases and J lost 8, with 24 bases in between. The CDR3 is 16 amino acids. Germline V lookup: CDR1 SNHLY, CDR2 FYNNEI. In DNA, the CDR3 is TGTGCCAGCAGCGGGGGGACAGCCCAACAAAGGGCTACGCAGTATTTT. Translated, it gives CASSGGTAQQRATQYF.

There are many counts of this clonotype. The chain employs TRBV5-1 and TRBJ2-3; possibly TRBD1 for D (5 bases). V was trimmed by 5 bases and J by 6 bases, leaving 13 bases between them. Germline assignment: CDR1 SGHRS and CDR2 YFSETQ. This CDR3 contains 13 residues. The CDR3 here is CASRYQGFDTQYF. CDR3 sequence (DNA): TGCGCCAGCAGATATCAGGGTTTTGATACGCAGTATTTT. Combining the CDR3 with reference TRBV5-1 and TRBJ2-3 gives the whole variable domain KAGVTQTPRYLIKTRGQQVTLSCSPISGHRSVSWYQQTPGQGLQFLFEYFSETQRNKGNFPGRFSGRQFSNSRSEMNVSTLELGDSALYLCASRYQGFDTQYFGPGTRLTVL.

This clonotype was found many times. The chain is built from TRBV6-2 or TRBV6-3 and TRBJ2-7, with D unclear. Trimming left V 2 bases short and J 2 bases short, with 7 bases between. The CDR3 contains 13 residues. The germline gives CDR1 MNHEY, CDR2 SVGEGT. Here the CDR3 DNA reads TGTGCCAGCAGTTACCTAGTAACCTACGAGCAGTACTTC. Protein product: CASSYLVTYEQYF.

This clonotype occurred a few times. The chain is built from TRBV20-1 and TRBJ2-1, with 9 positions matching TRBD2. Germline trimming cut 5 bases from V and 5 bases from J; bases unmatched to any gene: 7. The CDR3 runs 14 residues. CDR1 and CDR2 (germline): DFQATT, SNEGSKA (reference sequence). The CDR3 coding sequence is TGCAGTGCTCATAGCGGGAGTCAGGACAATGAGCAGTTCTTC. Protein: CSAHSGSQDNEQFF.

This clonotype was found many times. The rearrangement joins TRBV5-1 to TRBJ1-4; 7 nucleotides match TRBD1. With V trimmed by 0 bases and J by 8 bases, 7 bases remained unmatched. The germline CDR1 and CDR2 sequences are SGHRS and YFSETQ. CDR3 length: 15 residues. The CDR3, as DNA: TGCGCCAGCAGCTTGGATGCGACAGGGAAGGAAAAACTGTTTTTT. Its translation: CASSLDATGKEKLFF. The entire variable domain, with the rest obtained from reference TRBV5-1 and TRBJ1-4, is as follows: KAGVTQTPRYLIKTRGQQVTLSCSPISGHRSVSWYQQTPGQGLQFLFEYFSETQRNKGNFPGRFSGRQFSNSRSEMNVSTLELGDSALYLCASSLDATGKEKLFFGSGTQLSVL.

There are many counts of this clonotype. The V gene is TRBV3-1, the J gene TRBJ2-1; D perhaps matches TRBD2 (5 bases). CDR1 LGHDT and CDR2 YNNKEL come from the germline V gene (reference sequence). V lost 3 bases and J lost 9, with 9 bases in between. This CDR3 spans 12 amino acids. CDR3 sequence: CASSQRVREQFF. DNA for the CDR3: TGTGCCAGCAGCCAGAGGGTTCGTGAGCAGTTCTTC.

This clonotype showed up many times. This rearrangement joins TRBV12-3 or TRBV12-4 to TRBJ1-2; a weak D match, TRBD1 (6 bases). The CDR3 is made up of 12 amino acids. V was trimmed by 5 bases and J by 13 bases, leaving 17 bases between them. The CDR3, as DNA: TGTGCCAGCAGTAATCCACAGGGAAGTAGCACCTTC. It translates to CASSNPQGSSTF.

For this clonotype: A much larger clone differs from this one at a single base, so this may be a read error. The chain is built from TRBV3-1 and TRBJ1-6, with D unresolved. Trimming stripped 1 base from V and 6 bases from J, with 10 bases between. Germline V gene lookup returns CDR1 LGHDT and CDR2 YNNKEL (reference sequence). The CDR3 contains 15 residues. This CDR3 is CASSQVTRINSPLHF. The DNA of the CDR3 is TGTGCCAGCAGCCAAGTGACACGGATTAATTCACCCCTCCACTTT.

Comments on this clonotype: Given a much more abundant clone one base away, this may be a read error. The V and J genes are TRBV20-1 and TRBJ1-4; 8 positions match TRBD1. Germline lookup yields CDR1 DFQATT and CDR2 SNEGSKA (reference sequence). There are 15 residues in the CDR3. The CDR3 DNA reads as TGCAGTGCTAGAGATAAGACAGGGGATAATGAAGAACTGTTTTTT. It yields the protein CSARDKTGDNEELFF.

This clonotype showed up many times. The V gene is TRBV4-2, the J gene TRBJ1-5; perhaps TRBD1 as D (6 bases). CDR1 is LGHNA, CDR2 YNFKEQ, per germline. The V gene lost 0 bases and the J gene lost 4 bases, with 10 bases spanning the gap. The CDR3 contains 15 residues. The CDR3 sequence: CASSQEPGENQPQHF. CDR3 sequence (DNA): TGTGCCAGCAGCCAAGAGCCAGGGGAAAATCAGCCCCAGCATTTT.

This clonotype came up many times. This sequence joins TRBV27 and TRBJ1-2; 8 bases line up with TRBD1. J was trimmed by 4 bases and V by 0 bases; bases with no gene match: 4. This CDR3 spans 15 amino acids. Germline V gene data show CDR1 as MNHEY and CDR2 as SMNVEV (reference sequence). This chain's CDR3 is CASSLSQGATYGYTF. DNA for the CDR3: TGTGCCAGCAGTTTATCTCAGGGGGCGACCTATGGCTACACCTTC.

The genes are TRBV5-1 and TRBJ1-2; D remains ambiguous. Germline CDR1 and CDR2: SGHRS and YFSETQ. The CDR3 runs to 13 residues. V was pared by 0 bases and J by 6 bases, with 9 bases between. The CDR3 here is CASSLGASDGYTF. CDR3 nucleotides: TGCGCCAGCAGCTTGGGGGCCTCGGATGGCTACACCTTC.

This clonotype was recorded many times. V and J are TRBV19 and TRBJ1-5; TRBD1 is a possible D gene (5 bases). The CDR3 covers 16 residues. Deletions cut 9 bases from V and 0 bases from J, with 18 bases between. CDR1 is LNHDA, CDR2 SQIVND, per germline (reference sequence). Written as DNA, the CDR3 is TGTGCCAGCCTGGGGCAGGGAGGATATAGCAATCAGCCCCAGCATTTT. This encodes CASLGQGGYSNQPQHF.

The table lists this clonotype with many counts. CDR3 sequence reads: CATSGTGTGTLGYTF. Written as DNA, the CDR3 is TGTGCCACCAGCGGTACCGGGACAGGGACGTTAGGCTACACCTTC. The chain has TRBV15 and TRBJ1-2; TRBD1 matches 9 bases. In germline, CDR1 is LNHNV, CDR2 YYDKDF (reference sequence). The ends lost 5 bases at V and 8 bases at J; junction bases unmatched: 12. The CDR3 contains 15 residues.

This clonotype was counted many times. DNA of the CDR3: TGTGCCAGCAGTGAGGAAGGGGGTAGTGTTGGCGGGGAGCTGTTTTTT. It yields the protein CASSEEGGSVGGELFF. The chain couples TRBV2 to TRBJ2-2, with D perhaps matching TRBD1 (6 bases). The CDR3 is 16 amino acids. V lost 3 bases and J 7 bases, leaving 18 bases between the germline ends. Germline V gene data show CDR1 as SNHLY and CDR2 as FYNNEI. Looking up the rest from reference TRBV2 and TRBJ2-2 gives the full variable domain: EPEVTQTPSHQVTQMGQEVILRCVPISNHLYFYWYRQILGQKVEFLVSFYNNEISEKSEIFDDQFSVERPDGSNFTLKIRSTKLEDSAMYFCASSEEGGSVGGELFFGEGSRLTVL.

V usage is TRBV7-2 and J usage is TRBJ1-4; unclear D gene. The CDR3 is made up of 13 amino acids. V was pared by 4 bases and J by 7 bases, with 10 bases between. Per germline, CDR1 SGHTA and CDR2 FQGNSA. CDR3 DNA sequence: TGTGCCAGCAGCTCCGACATATCTGAAAAACTGTTTTTT. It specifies CASSSDISEKLFF. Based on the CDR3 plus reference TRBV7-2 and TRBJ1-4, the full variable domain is GAGVSQSPSNKVTEKGKDVELRCDPISGHTALYWYRQSLGQGLEFLIYFQGNSAPDKSGLPSDRFSAERTGGSVSTLTIQRTQQEDSAVYLCASSSDISEKLFFGSGTQLSVL.

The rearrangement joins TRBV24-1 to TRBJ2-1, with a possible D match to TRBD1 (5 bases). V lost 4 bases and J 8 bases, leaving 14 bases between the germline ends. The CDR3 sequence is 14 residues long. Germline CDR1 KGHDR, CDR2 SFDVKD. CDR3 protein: CATSEIGTRDEQFF. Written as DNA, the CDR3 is TGTGCCACCAGTGAGATAGGAACCAGGGATGAGCAGTTCTTC.

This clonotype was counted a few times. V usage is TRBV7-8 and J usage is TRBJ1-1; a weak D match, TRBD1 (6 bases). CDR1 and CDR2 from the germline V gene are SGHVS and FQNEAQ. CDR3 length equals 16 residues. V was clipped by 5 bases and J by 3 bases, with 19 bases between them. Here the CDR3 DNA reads TGTGCCAGCAGCCCCCCCCGACGGGACAAAGACACTGAAGCTTTCTTT. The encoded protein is CASSPPRRDKDTEAFF.

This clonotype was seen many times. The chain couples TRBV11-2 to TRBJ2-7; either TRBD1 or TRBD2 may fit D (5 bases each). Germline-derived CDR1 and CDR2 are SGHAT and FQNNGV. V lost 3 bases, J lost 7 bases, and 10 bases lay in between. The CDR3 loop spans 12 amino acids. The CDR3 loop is CASSLDGGEQYF. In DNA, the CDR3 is TGTGCCAGCAGCTTGGATGGGGGAGAGCAGTACTTC.

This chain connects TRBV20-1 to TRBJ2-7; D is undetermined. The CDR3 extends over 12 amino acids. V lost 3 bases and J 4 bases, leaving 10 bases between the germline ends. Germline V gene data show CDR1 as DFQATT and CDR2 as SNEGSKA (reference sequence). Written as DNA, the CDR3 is TGCAGTGCTAGTGTCGGACCTTACGAGCAGTACTTC. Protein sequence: CSASVGPYEQYF.

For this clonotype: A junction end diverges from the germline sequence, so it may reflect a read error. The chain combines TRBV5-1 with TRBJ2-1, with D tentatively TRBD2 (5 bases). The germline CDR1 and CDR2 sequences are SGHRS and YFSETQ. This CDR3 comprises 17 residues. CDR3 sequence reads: CASSLYSGSSSYNEQLF. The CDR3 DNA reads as TGCGCCAGCAGCTTATACTCAGGCTCTAGCTCCTACAATGAGCAGCTCTTC.

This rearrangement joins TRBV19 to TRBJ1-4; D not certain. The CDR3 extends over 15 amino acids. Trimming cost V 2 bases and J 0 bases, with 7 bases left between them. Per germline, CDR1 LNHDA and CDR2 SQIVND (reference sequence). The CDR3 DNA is TGTGCCAGTAGTATAACGGCAACAACTAATGAAAAACTGTTTTTT. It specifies CASSITATTNEKLFF.

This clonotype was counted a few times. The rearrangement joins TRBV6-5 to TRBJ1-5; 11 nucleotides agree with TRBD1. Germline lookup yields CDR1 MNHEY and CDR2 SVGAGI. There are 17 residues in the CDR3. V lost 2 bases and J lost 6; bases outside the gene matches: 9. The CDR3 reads CASSYGTGGPRGQPQHF. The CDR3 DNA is TGTGCCAGCAGTTACGGGACAGGGGGGCCTAGGGGTCAGCCCCAGCATTTT.